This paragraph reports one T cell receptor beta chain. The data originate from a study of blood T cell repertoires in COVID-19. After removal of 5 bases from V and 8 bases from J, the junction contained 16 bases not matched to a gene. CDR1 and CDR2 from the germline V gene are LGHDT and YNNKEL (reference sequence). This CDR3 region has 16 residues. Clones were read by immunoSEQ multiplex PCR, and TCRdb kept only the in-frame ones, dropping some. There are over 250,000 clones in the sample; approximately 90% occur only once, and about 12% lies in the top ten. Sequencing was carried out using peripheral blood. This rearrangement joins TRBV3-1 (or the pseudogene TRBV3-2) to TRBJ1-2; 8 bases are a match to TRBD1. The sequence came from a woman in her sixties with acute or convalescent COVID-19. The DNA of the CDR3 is TGTGCCAGCAGCGACAGGTTGGCAGGGGGCGGATTCGGCTACACCTTC. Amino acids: CASSDRLAGGGFGYTF.